The 14 T cell receptor beta chains in this list originate from one sample, sequenced in a study of T cell changes during pregnancy in multiple sclerosis. Repertoires were generated with immunoSEQ multiplex PCR, while TCRdb's copy carries only in-frame clones and drops some. The sample records about 57,000 clones, about 91% being singletons. The sequencing here drew on CD4+ T cells from peripheral blood mononuclear cells, taken in the second trimester of pregnancy. These receptors were taken from a female donor with multiple sclerosis, enrolled in a pregnancy study.

This chain uses TRBV5-1 with TRBJ2-1; 7 nucleotides line up with TRBD1. With V trimmed by 0 bases and J by 3 bases, 6 bases remained unmatched. CDR1 SGHRS and CDR2 YFSETQ come from the germline V gene. The CDR3 contains 16 residues. The CDR3 DNA sequence: TGCGCCAGCAGCTTGGTTCTGGACAGGAACTACAATGAGCAGTTCTTC. This translates into CASSLVLDRNYNEQFF.

This rearrangement joins TRBV6-1 to TRBJ1-3; no definite D call. The CDR3 covers 15 residues. Trimming stripped 6 bases from V and 2 bases from J, with 14 bases between. Germline CDR1 and CDR2: MNHNS and SASEGT. CDR3 in amino acids: CASSIAGSPGNTIYF. CDR3 DNA sequence: TGTGCCAGCAGCATCGCCGGGTCCCCTGGAAACACCATATATTTT.

V and J are TRBV28 and TRBJ1-5; D might be TRBD1 (5 bases). The V end lost 3 bases, the J end lost 0 bases, and 18 bases lay between the germline ends. CDR3 length equals 18 residues. In germline, CDR1 is MDHEN, CDR2 SYDVKM. The chain's CDR3 is CASSFAGPQFYSNQPQHF. CDR3 nucleotides: TGTGCCAGCAGTTTCGCGGGACCCCAATTTTATAGCAATCAGCCCCAGCATTTT.

V usage is TRBV9 and J usage is TRBJ2-1; 8 bases agree with TRBD2. Trimming removed 6 bases from V and 3 bases from J; junction bases left unmatched: 5. Germline V lookup: CDR1 SGDLS, CDR2 YYNGEE. The CDR3 extends over 14 amino acids. CDR3 sequence (DNA): TGTGCCAGCACCTCGGGGGGGCTCTACAATGAGCAGTTCTTC. It specifies CASTSGGLYNEQFF.

The chain is built from TRBV6-5 and TRBJ2-7; TRBD2 might be the D (6 bases). Germline V CDR1 and CDR2: MNHEY, SVGAGI. The CDR3 has 15 amino acids. Deletions cut 6 bases from V and 2 bases from J, with 17 bases between. Here the CDR3 reads CASSLDIAATYEQYF. For the CDR3, the DNA is TGTGCCAGCAGCCTCGACATAGCGGCTACCTACGAGCAGTACTTC.

This clone has just a few counts. This chain's CDR3 is CASSLVTGSGGDTQYF. CDR3 sequence (DNA): TGTGCCAGCAGCTTAGTTACGGGGTCGGGCGGGGATACGCAGTATTTT. The chain links TRBV7-9 to TRBJ2-3, with a weak D call TRBD2 (5 bases). This CDR3 has 16 amino acids. V dropped 1 base and J dropped 6 bases, with 17 bases sitting between them. Germline V CDR1 and CDR2: SEHNR, FQNEAQ (reference sequence).

The chain is built from TRBV7-9 and TRBJ1-2; the match to TRBD1 covers 9 bases. Germline V gene lookup returns CDR1 SEHNR and CDR2 FQNEAQ (reference sequence). V trimming: 1 base; J trimming: 8 bases; junction bases outside the gene matches: 5. CDR3 size: 14 residues. The CDR3 reads CASSLEQGAGGYTF. The DNA for the CDR3 is TGTGCCAGCAGCTTAGAACAGGGGGCGGGCGGCTACACCTTC. The full variable domain, rest sourced from reference TRBV7-9 and TRBJ1-2, is DTGVSQNPRHKITKRGQNVTFRCDPISEHNRLYWYRQTLGQGPEFLTYFQNEAQLEKSRLLSDRFSAERPKGSFSTLEIQRTEQGDSAMYLCASSLEQGAGGYTFGSGTRLTVV.

The chain recombines TRBV19 with TRBJ2-2, with a possible D match to TRBD1 (6 bases). CDR1 is LNHDA, CDR2 SQIVND, per germline (reference sequence). The length of the CDR3 is 14 residues. V lost 3 bases to trimming and J lost 4 bases, with 9 bases between them. The CDR3 region is CASSIPGATGELFF. In DNA, the CDR3 is TGTGCCAGTAGTATCCCAGGGGCCACCGGGGAGCTGTTTTTT.

This chain uses TRBV10-1 with TRBJ1-5; D is unclear. Per germline, CDR1 WNHNN and CDR2 SYGVQD (reference sequence). CDR3 length: 16 residues. Between the trimmed V and J ends, which lost 2 bases and 7 bases, there was a span of 18 bases. The CDR3 is CASSESGTTTGQPQHF. The CDR3 DNA sequence: TGCGCCAGCAGTGAGAGCGGCACCACCACCGGGCAGCCCCAGCATTTT.

J is TRBJ2-2 and V is TRBV14; D gene uncertain. Germline loops: CDR1 SGHDN, CDR2 FVKESK. V was cut by 3 bases and J by 6 bases, with 2 bases left in between. The CDR3 has 11 amino acids. The CDR3, as DNA: TGTGCCAGCAGCCACGCCGGGGAGCTGTTTTTT. Translation gives CASSHAGELFF.

The chain is built from TRBV4-1 and TRBJ2-2, with 8 bases matching TRBD2. This CDR3 region has 18 residues. V shed 0 bases, J shed 6 bases, and the junction held 12 bases outside the gene matches. CDR1 and CDR2 (germline): MGHRA, YSYEKL. For the CDR3, the DNA is TGCGCCAGCAGCCAAGAAGTTCTACTAGCGGTTGGGGCCGGGGAGCTGTTTTTT. Residues: CASSQEVLLAVGAGELFF.

The chain combines TRBV5-1 with TRBJ2-3; 11 bases fit TRBD2. The CDR3 covers 18 residues. V trimming: 4 bases; J trimming: 7 bases; junction bases outside the gene matches: 17. Germline CDR1 is SGHRS and CDR2 is YFSETQ. The CDR3 spells CASSDGVPSGRPGNTQYF. DNA of the CDR3: TGCGCCAGCAGCGACGGAGTGCCTAGCGGGAGGCCAGGTAATACGCAGTATTTT.

The CDR3 bases are TGTGCCAGCAGCTTAGGGGACACGGGATCCTACGAGCAGTACTTC. Translating gives CASSLGDTGSYEQYF. This chain uses TRBV7-6 with TRBJ2-7, with D possibly matching TRBD1 (6 bases). There are 15 residues in the CDR3. V lost 1 base and J lost 1, with 11 bases in between. CDR1 SGHVS and CDR2 FNYEAQ come from the germline V gene.

This chain uses TRBV5-1 with TRBJ1-1; D is uncertain. From germline, CDR1 is SGHRS and CDR2 YFSETQ. CDR3 size: 12 residues. The V end was cut by 2 bases, the J end by 3 bases, with 5 bases between. CDR3 sequence reads: CASSFGDTEAFF. The CDR3 DNA follows: TGCGCCAGCAGCTTCGGGGACACTGAAGCTTTCTTT.